This T cell receptor beta chain was profiled in a study of cytomegalovirus exposure and HLA in healthy donors. Study in general: A data release that came early held tens of millions of unique TCRs from HLA-typed donors. Study-level points and caveats: Generally TCR sequences proved uncommon, though certain public TCRs appeared in numerous donors. Reported findings show TCR beta sequences accurately forecast HLA-A and HLA-B alleles in most subjects.

Germline V gene lookup returns CDR1 SNHLY and CDR2 FYNNEI. V gave up 5 bases and J gave up 6 bases; unmatched junction bases: 4. This CDR3 spans 14 amino acids. 60 Vbeta and 13 Jbeta primers were used in PCR. Clones were sequenced by immunoSEQ multiplex PCR, and TCRdb holds only the in-frame ones, with some missing. Its table records about 47,000 clones. On this clone: The antigen is not known.

This sequence joins TRBV2 and TRBJ2-1, with 10 nucleotides matching TRBD1. The sequence was collected from a male donor in good health and CMV-seronegative. The sequenced sample was PBMCs. The CDR3 here is CASSSWTGGNEQFF. Here the CDR3 DNA reads TGTGCCAGCAGTTCCTGGACAGGGGGCAATGAGCAGTTCTTC.